These 27 T cell receptor beta chains share one sample of origin, sequenced in a study of identical twins. TCRdb fed the 5' RACE reads into MiXCR, producing one record per CDR3 protein. This sample has approximately 590,000 distinct CDR3 sequences, with just under 10% found just once. The same sample was also studied in work on yellow fever vaccine responses in identical twins.

Sequencing was performed on PBMCs. All receptors derive from a woman between 18 and 29 years old in good health.

The table lists this clonotype with a few counts. V gene TRBV6-1 combines with J gene TRBJ2-5; TRBD1 aligns across 10 bases. CDR1 is MNHNS, CDR2 SASEGT, per germline. The V and J ends lost 6 bases and 5 bases, in that order; junction bases with no gene match: 6. The CDR3 is made up of 14 amino acids. CDR3: CASRQGQGWETQYF. The CDR3 nucleotides read TGTGCCAGCAGGCAGGGACAGGGGTGGGAGACCCAGTACTTC.

In its sample, this clonotype was seen a few times. V usage is TRBV20-1 and J usage is TRBJ2-7; D not resolved. V lost 3 bases, J lost 0 bases, and 9 bases lay in between. CDR3 length: 13 residues. CDR1 and CDR2 from the germline V gene are DFQATT and SNEGSKA (reference sequence). The DNA for the CDR3 is TGCAGTGCTAGGGAGTCCGTCTCCTACGAGCAGTACTTC. Its translation: CSARESVSYEQYF.

V and J are TRBV5-1 and TRBJ2-7; D uncertain. The germline V gene encodes CDR1 SGHRS and CDR2 YFSETQ. The CDR3 loop spans 15 amino acids. V was shortened by 0 bases and J by 3 bases, with 13 bases between the two germline ends. The DNA of the CDR3 is TGCGCCAGCAGCTTGGAGGTGAATCCTAGCTACGAGCAGTACTTC. The encoded protein is CASSLEVNPSYEQYF.

This clonotype came up many times. The genes are TRBV28 and TRBJ2-6; D call uncertain. The CDR3 is 14 amino acids. The ends were cut back, 1 base at V and 7 bases at J, with 8 bases in the middle. CDR1 and CDR2 from the germline V gene are MDHEN and SYDVKM. The CDR3 DNA reads TGTGCCAGCAGTTTATTGAACGAAGCCAACGTCCTGACTTTC. This encodes CASSLLNEANVLTF.

This clonotype was seen only a few times. The V call is TRBV20-1, the J call TRBJ2-7, with 11 bases aligning to TRBD2. With 2 bases clipped from V and 3 bases from J, the junction kept 9 bases outside the gene matches. Germline V gene sequence: CDR1 DFQATT, CDR2 SNEGSKA (reference sequence). The CDR3 is made up of 16 amino acids. The CDR3 protein is CSARKLAGGPNYEQYF. CDR3 DNA: TGCAGTGCTAGAAAATTAGCGGGGGGGCCGAACTACGAGCAGTACTTC.

This chain connects TRBV4-2 to TRBJ2-5; 11 nucleotides align to TRBD2. V lost 1 base, J lost 2 bases, and 3 bases stayed unmatched. The germline V gene encodes CDR1 LGHNA and CDR2 YNFKEQ. This CDR3 is 16 amino acids long. CDR3 residues: CASSQGLAGPQETQYF. The CDR3, as DNA: TGTGCCAGCAGCCAAGGACTAGCGGGGCCACAAGAGACCCAGTACTTC.

This clonotype was recorded a few times. The chain links TRBV29-1 to TRBJ2-7, with unresolved D. Trimming cost V 4 bases and J 3 bases, with 19 bases left between them. In germline, CDR1 is SQVTM, CDR2 ANQGSEA. The CDR3 is 15 amino acids. The CDR3 DNA sequence: TGCAGCGTTGCCGGAGAAGAGTTTGGGTACTACGAGCAGTACTTC. Translated: CSVAGEEFGYYEQYF.

The V gene is TRBV28, the J gene TRBJ2-3; the match to TRBD1 covers 10 bases. In germline, CDR1 is MDHEN, CDR2 SYDVKM. The junction had 7 bases not matched to a gene; V was cut back by 2 bases and J by 5 bases. This CDR3 comprises 16 residues. The CDR3 DNA is TGTGCCAGCAGTTTAGGCGGGACAGGGGCAATAGATACGCAGTATTTT. This translates into CASSLGGTGAIDTQYF.

This chain connects TRBV10-3 to TRBJ2-5; D ambiguous. The CDR3 runs 14 residues. Per germline, CDR1 ENHRY and CDR2 SYGVKD. Between the trimmed V and J ends, which lost 7 bases and 9 bases, there was a span of 21 bases. As DNA, the CDR3 is TGTGCCATCACCGACCCTGCCCAAGAGAAGGCCCAGTACTTC. It yields the protein CAITDPAQEKAQYF.

The V and J genes are TRBV7-8 and TRBJ2-7; 7 nucleotides agree with TRBD2. Germline V gene sequence: CDR1 SGHVS, CDR2 FQNEAQ. Losses at the gene ends were 2 bases for V and 3 bases for J; bases not matched to a gene: 4. The CDR3 runs to 14 residues. The CDR3 is CASSLREVDYEQYF. DNA of the CDR3: TGTGCCAGCAGCTTACGGGAGGTGGACTACGAGCAGTACTTC.

This clonotype appeared a few times. The chain has TRBV4-3 and TRBJ2-7; 7 nucleotides agree with TRBD1. CDR1 is LGHNA, CDR2 YSLEER, per germline. This CDR3 contains 16 residues. The J segment lost 3 bases and the V segment lost 0 bases, leaving 8 bases of the junction unmatched. For the CDR3, the DNA is TGCGCCAGCAGCCAAGACCGGGACAGCTCATTCTACGAGCAGTACTTC. Amino acids: CASSQDRDSSFYEQYF.

This clonotype was picked up a small number of times. The rearrangement links TRBV30 to TRBJ1-5, with D uncertain. V was clipped by 0 bases and J by 3 bases, with 15 bases between them. The CDR3 has 16 amino acids. The germline gives CDR1 GTSNPN, CDR2 SVGIG (reference sequence). The CDR3 spells CAWSVQPSGPNQPQHF. As DNA, the CDR3 is TGTGCCTGGAGTGTACAACCCTCCGGCCCCAATCAGCCCCAGCATTTT.

This clonotype was counted ten times or more. This sequence joins TRBV7-3 and TRBJ2-1, with D possibly TRBD2 on 6 matching bases. V was cut by 2 bases and J by 0 bases, with 8 bases left in between. Germline lookup yields CDR1 SGHTA and CDR2 FQGTGA. The length of the CDR3 is 15 residues. CDR3 protein: CASSLFGSSYNEQFF. As DNA, the CDR3 is TGTGCCAGCAGCTTATTCGGGAGCTCCTACAATGAGCAGTTCTTC.

CDR3 DNA sequence: TGCGCCAGTACGGATACGAATACGCAGTATTTT. Protein product: CASTDTNTQYF. The chain joins TRBV10-2 to TRBJ2-3; D unresolved. Germline CDR1 reads WSHSY; CDR2 reads SAAADI. This CDR3 region has 11 residues. Trimming stripped 9 bases from V and 7 bases from J, with 11 bases between.

The chain combines TRBV5-1 with TRBJ1-1; possible D gene TRBD1, 5 bases. Germline V lookup: CDR1 SGHRS, CDR2 YFSETQ. The CDR3 has 13 residues. Trimming shortened V by 5 bases and J by 5 bases, and 13 bases separated the two germline ends. The chain's CDR3 is CASSAGWGTEAFF. As DNA, the CDR3 is TGCGCCAGCAGTGCAGGGTGGGGGACTGAAGCTTTCTTT.

This clonotype has just one count. The chain combines TRBV19 with TRBJ2-7; TRBD1 aligns across 10 bases. CDR3 length: 13 residues. Trimming removed 6 bases from V and 6 bases from J; junction bases left unmatched: 5. Germline-derived CDR1 and CDR2 are LNHDA and SQIVND (reference sequence). In DNA form, the CDR3 reads TGTGCCAGTAGAGGACAGGGGGTTTTCGAGCAGTACTTC. As protein: CASRGQGVFEQYF.

This clonotype was recorded a few times. The rearrangement joins TRBV12-3 or TRBV12-4 to TRBJ1-6; no firm D call. Trimming left V 4 bases short and J 10 bases short, with 8 bases between. This CDR3 has 12 residues. In DNA, the CDR3 is TGTGCCAGCAGTTCGGATGGCTCACCCCTCCACTTT. It is translated as CASSSDGSPLHF.

The V call is TRBV7-2, the J call TRBJ2-7, with D unclear. Trimming shortened V by 0 bases and J by 2 bases, and 17 bases separated the two germline ends. CDR1 is SGHTA and CDR2 is FQGNSA in the germline V gene. The CDR3 consists of 17 residues. The CDR3 region has the DNA TGTGCCAGCAGCTTAGCTATCCTCCCCCCCAAGACCTACGAGCAGTACTTC. Its protein product is CASSLAILPPKTYEQYF. The variable domain in full, completed from reference TRBV7-2 and TRBJ2-7, reads GAGVSQSPSNKVTEKGKDVELRCDPISGHTALYWYRQSLGQGLEFLIYFQGNSAPDKSGLPSDRFSAERTGGSVSTLTIQRTQQEDSAVYLCASSLAILPPKTYEQYFGPGTRLTVT.

The genes are TRBV15 and TRBJ2-7; a weak D match, TRBD2 (6 bases). The germline CDR1 and CDR2 sequences are LNHNV and YYDKDF (reference sequence). Trimming removed 4 bases from V and 6 bases from J, with 19 bases in between. This CDR3 is built from 15 residues. For the CDR3, the DNA is TGTGCCACCAGCACAGATAGCGGCGGGGTGGGCGAGCAGTACTTC. Translation gives CATSTDSGGVGEQYF.

This clonotype was counted a few times. This CDR3 is CASSLGDHTDTQYF. The CDR3, as DNA: TGTGCCAGCAGTCTGGGGGATCACACAGATACGCAGTATTTT. The chain employs TRBV2 and TRBJ2-3, with D possibly being TRBD1 or TRBD2 (5 bases each). Germline-derived CDR1 and CDR2 are SNHLY and FYNNEI. This CDR3 is 14 amino acids long. The ends were cut back, 5 bases at V and 2 bases at J, with 11 bases in the middle.

Details on this clonotype: The junction and the germline gene differ at one end; a read error may be behind it. This rearrangement joins TRBV4-3 to TRBJ2-2; no definite D call. This CDR3 region has 14 residues. The germline V gene has CDR1 LGHNA and CDR2 YSLEER. CDR3 coding DNA: TGCACCAGCAGCCAACTCTCGAACACCGGGGAGCTGTTTTTT. This gives the protein CTSSQLSNTGELFF.

The chain recombines TRBV5-1 with TRBJ2-1, with D unclear. The CDR3 has 14 amino acids. Germline values: CDR1 SGHRS, CDR2 YFSETQ. Trimming took off 0 bases at V and 4 bases at J, with 8 bases between the two ends. The CDR3 loop reads CASSLELTYNEQFF. The CDR3 nucleotides are TGCGCCAGCAGCTTGGAGCTAACATACAATGAGCAGTTCTTC.

This clonotype was observed a handful of times. The rearrangement links TRBV9 to TRBJ2-3; the D call may be TRBD1 or TRBD2 (6 bases each). Per germline, CDR1 SGDLS and CDR2 YYNGEE. Trimming shortened V by 4 bases and J by 5 bases, and 17 bases separated the two germline ends. CDR3 length equals 15 residues. The CDR3 sequence is CASSPQRGGLDTQYF. In DNA, the CDR3 is TGTGCCAGCAGCCCCCAACGAGGGGGGTTAGATACGCAGTATTTT.

This chain connects TRBV20-1 to TRBJ2-5; D unresolved. Germline V lookup: CDR1 DFQATT, CDR2 SNEGSKA (reference sequence). V was trimmed by 5 bases and J by 5 bases, leaving 15 bases between them. The CDR3 spans 13 residues. CDR3 protein: CSADDPVRETQYF. The DNA of the CDR3 is TGCAGTGCTGACGACCCAGTCAGGGAGACCCAGTACTTC.

This sequence joins TRBV5-5 and TRBJ2-4; D gene unclear. V was trimmed by 0 bases and J by 1 base, leaving 5 bases between them. The CDR3 covers 14 residues. Germline V gene data show CDR1 as SGHKS and CDR2 as YYEKEE (reference sequence). CDR3 DNA sequence: TGTGCCAGCAGCTTGGCGATGGCCAAAAACATTCAGTACTTC. Protein: CASSLAMAKNIQYF.

This clonotype was seen more than once but under ten times. CDR3 DNA sequence: TGCAGTTCCCGGAAGGGGCAGTATTCGCAGTATTTT. Amino acids: CSSRKGQYSQYF. The rearrangement links TRBV29-1 to TRBJ2-3; a possible D gene is TRBD1 (5 bases). Germline loops: CDR1 SQVTM, CDR2 ANQGSEA. This CDR3 spans 12 amino acids.

In this sample, this clonotype turned up many times. CDR3 amino acids: CASSFGGFEYF. The DNA of the CDR3 is TGTGCCAGCAGCTTCGGGGGGTTTGAGTACTTC. The chain links TRBV12-3 or TRBV12-4 to TRBJ2-7; 7 positions match TRBD2. Unmatched junction bases numbered 7, after V lost 6 bases and J lost 11 bases. The CDR3 runs to 11 residues.